These 8 T cell receptor beta chains came from one sample sequenced in a study of blood T cell repertoires in COVID-19. The repertoire was sequenced with immunoSEQ multiplex PCR; TCRdb's copy has only in-frame clones and lacks some. The data show about 310,000 clones, about 87% seen once. The sequenced material came from PBMCs or T cells enriched from blood (not recorded which). Receptor source: a woman aged 18 to 35 who had recovered from COVID-19.

The rearrangement uses TRBV15 and TRBJ1-6; D ambiguous. V lost 0 bases to trimming and J lost 8 bases, with 8 bases between them. Germline-derived CDR1 and CDR2 are LNHNV and YYDKDF (reference sequence). This CDR3 contains 14 residues. CDR3 amino acids: CATSREYRDSPLHF. The DNA for the CDR3 is TGTGCCACCAGCAGAGAATATCGGGATTCACCCCTCCACTTT.

The chain recombines TRBV19 with TRBJ2-1; 8 bases are a match to TRBD2. Germline V lookup: CDR1 LNHDA, CDR2 SQIVND (reference sequence). CDR3 length: 15 residues. V gave up 8 bases and J gave up 5 bases; unmatched junction bases: 11. The DNA of the CDR3 is TGTGCCAGTGGTTCCTCTAGCGGGCGTCACAATGAGCAGTTCTTC. This gives the protein CASGSSSGRHNEQFF.

This rearrangement joins TRBV28 to TRBJ1-2; D uncertain. This CDR3 region has 14 residues. V lost 0 bases and J lost 1, with 6 bases in between. Germline CDR1 MDHEN, CDR2 SYDVKM. This chain's CDR3 is CASSLWGGNYGYTF. The CDR3 DNA sequence: TGTGCCAGCAGTTTATGGGGAGGTAACTATGGCTACACCTTC.

V gene TRBV5-1 combines with J gene TRBJ2-3, with a weak D call TRBD2 (6 bases). Trimming stripped 0 bases from V and 0 bases from J, with 11 bases between. This CDR3 has 16 residues. Looked up from germline, CDR1 is SGHRS and CDR2 is YFSETQ. The CDR3 protein is CASSLGVGGSTDTQYF. CDR3 sequence (DNA): TGCGCCAGCAGCTTGGGGGTAGGAGGGAGCACAGATACGCAGTATTTT.

The rearrangement links TRBV11-3 to TRBJ2-5, with 8 bases identical to TRBD2. Trimming took 5 bases from V and 6 from J; bases not matched to a gene: 8. Germline V gene sequence: CDR1 SGHNT, CDR2 YENEEA. CDR3 length equals 14 residues. CDR3 nucleotides: TGTGCCAGCAGCCGTAGCGGGACCGGGCAGACCCAGTACTTC. Translation: CASSRSGTGQTQYF.

This chain links TRBV7-9 with TRBJ2-3; possible D gene TRBD2, 5 bases. Germline lookup yields CDR1 SEHNR and CDR2 FQNEAQ (reference sequence). This CDR3 spans 15 amino acids. V lost 2 bases, J lost 2 bases, and 11 bases lay in between. The CDR3: CASSLTGILTDTQYF. In DNA, the CDR3 is TGTGCCAGCAGCTTAACCGGGATACTCACAGATACGCAGTATTTT.

The chain has TRBV7-9 and TRBJ2-5; D gene ambiguous. This CDR3 contains 13 residues. V was shortened by 2 bases and J by 4 bases, with 8 bases between the two germline ends. Germline lookup yields CDR1 SEHNR and CDR2 FQNEAQ (reference sequence). The CDR3 here is CASSLPPRETQYF. DNA of the CDR3: TGTGCCAGCAGCTTACCTCCCCGAGAGACCCAGTACTTC.

The V gene is TRBV15, the J gene TRBJ2-1; D is perhaps TRBD2 (6 bases). The CDR3 loop spans 16 amino acids. With 0 bases removed from V and 4 bases from J, the gap between germline ends came to 13 bases. Per the germline V gene, CDR1 is LNHNV and CDR2 is YYDKDF (reference sequence). CDR3 in DNA: TGTGCCACCAGCAGAGAATGGGGCGGGGCTTACAATGAGCAGTTCTTC. Its protein product is CATSREWGGAYNEQFF.